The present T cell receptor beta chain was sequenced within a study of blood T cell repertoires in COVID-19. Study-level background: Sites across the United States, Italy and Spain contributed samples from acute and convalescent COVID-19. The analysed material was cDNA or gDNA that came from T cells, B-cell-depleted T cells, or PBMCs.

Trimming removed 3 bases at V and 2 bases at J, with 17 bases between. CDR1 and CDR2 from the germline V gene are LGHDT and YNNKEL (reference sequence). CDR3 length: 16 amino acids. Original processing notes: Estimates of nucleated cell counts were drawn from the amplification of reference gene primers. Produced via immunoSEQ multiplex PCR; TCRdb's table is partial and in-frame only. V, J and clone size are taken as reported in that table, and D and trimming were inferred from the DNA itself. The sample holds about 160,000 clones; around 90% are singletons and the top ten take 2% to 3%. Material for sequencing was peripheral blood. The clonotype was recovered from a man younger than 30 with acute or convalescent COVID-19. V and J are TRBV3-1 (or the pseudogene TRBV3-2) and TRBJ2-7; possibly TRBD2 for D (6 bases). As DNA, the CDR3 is TGTGCCAGCAGCCATAGTTTAACGGGAGTAACCTACGAGCAGTACTTC. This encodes CASSHSLTGVTYEQYF.